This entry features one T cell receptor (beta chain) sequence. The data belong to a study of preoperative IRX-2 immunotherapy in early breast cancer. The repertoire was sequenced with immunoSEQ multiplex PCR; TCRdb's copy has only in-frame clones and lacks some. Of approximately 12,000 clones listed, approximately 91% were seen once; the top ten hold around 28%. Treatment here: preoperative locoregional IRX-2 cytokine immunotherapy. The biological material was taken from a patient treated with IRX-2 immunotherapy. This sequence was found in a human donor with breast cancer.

Written as DNA, the CDR3 is TGTGCCAGCAGCGTAGCTACGGGGGGTTACGAGCAGTACTTC. Its translation: CASSVATGGYEQYF. The rearrangement uses TRBV9 and TRBJ2-7, with 7 bases lining up with TRBD2. J lost 4 bases, V lost 0 bases, and 4 bases had no gene match. This CDR3 has 14 residues. Germline assignment: CDR1 SGDLS and CDR2 YYNGEE. Drawing the rest from reference TRBV9 and TRBJ2-7, the complete variable domain is DSGVTQTPKHLITATGQRVTLRCSPRSGDLSVYWYQQSLDQGLQFLIQYYNGEERAKGNILERFSAQQFPDLHSELNLSSLELGDSALYFCASSVATGGYEQYFGPGTRLTVT.